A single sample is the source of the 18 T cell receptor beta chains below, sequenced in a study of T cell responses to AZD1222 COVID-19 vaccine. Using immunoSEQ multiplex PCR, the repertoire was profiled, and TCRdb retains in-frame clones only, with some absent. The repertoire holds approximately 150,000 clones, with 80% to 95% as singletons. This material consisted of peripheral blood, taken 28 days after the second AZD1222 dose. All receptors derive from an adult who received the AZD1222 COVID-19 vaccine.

The CDR3 nucleotides read TGTGCCAGTAAGAGAGGACAGCTCTATGGCTACACCTTC. Translation: CASKRGQLYGYTF. V and J are TRBV19 and TRBJ1-2, with D possibly matching TRBD1 (6 bases). This CDR3 has 13 residues. Germline V lookup: CDR1 LNHDA, CDR2 SQIVND (reference sequence). Trimming pared 7 bases from V and 4 bases from J, leaving 13 bases between.

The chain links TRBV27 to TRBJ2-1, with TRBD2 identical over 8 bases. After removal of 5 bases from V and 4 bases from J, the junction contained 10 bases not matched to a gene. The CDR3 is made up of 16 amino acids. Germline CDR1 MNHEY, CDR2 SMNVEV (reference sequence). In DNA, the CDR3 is TGTGCCAGCAGTCCCTCTCTAGCGGGCGCATACAATGAGCAGTTCTTC. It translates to CASSPSLAGAYNEQFF.

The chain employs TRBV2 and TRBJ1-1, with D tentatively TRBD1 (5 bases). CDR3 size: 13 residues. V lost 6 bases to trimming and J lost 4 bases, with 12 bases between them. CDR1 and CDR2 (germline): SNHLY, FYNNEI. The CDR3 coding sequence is TGTGCCAGCAGCTTTAGTACAGGCACTGAAGCTTTCTTT. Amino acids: CASSFSTGTEAFF.

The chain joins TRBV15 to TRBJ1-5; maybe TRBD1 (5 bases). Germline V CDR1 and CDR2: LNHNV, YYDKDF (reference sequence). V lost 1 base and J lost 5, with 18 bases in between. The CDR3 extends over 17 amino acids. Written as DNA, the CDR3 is TGTGCCACCAGCAGAGCAATAGGGACCACCGAAGATCAGCCCCAGCATTTT. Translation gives CATSRAIGTTEDQPQHF.

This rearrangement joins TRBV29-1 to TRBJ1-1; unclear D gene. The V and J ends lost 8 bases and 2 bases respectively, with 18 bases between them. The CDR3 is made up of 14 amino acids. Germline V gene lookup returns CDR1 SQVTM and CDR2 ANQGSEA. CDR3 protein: CSTVGPPLNTEAFF. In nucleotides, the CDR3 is TGCAGCACCGTTGGGCCCCCTCTCAACACTGAAGCTTTCTTT.

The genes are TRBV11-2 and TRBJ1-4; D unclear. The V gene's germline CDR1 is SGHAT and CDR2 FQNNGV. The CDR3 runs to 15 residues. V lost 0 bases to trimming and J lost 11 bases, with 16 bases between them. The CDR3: CASSLDRSPQGKLFF. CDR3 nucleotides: TGTGCCAGCAGCTTAGATCGTAGCCCTCAAGGGAAACTGTTTTTT.

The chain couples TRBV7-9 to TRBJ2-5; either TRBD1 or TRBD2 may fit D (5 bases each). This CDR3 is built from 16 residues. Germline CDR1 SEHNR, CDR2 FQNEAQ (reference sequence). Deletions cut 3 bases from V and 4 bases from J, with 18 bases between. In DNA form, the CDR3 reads TGTGCCAGCAGCTTTAGAGGGCCGACGGGGACAGAGACCCAGTACTTC. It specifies CASSFRGPTGTETQYF.

This CDR3 is CSGLTGGAPSHQETQYF. The CDR3 nucleotides read TGCAGCGGGCTGACAGGGGGCGCCCCTTCCCATCAAGAGACCCAGTACTTC. The V and J genes are TRBV29-1 and TRBJ2-5; 10 bases match TRBD1. The junction had 16 bases not matched to a gene; V was cut back by 7 bases and J by 2 bases. The CDR3 runs to 17 residues. Germline V gene data show CDR1 as SQVTM and CDR2 as ANQGSEA.

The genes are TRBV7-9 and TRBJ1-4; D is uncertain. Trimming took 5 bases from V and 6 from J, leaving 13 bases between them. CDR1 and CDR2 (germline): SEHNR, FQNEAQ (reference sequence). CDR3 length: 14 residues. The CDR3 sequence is CASSLGSDYEKLFF. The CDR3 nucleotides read TGTGCCAGCAGCCTTGGCAGCGATTATGAAAAACTGTTTTTT.

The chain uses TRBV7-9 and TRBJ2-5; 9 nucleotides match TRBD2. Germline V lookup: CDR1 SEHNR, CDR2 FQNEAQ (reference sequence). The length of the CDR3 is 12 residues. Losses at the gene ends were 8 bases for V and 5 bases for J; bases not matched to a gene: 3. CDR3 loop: CASLSGGETQYF. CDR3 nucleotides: TGTGCCAGCTTGAGCGGGGGGGAGACCCAGTACTTC.

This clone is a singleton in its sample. CDR3 residues: CASSRTLQYGYTF. The DNA for the CDR3 is TGTGCCAGCAGCCGCACTCTCCAGTATGGCTACACCTTC. V usage is TRBV6-6 and J usage is TRBJ1-2; D gene unclear. Germline CDR1 reads MNHNY; CDR2 reads SVGAGI (reference sequence). V was cut by 6 bases and J by 5 bases, with 13 bases left in between. The CDR3 totals 13 residues.

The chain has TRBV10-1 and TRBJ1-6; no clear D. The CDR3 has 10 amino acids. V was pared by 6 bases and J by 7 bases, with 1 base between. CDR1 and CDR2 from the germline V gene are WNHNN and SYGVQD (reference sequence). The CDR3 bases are TGCGCCAGCAGAAATTCACCCCTCCACTTT. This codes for CASRNSPLHF.

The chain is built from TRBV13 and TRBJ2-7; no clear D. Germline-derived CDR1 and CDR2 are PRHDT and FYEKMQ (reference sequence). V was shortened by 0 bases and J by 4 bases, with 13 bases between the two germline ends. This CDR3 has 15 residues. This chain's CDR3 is CASSLGGRPFYEQYF. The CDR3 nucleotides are TGTGCCAGCAGCTTAGGAGGCAGGCCGTTTTACGAGCAGTACTTC.

The CDR3 protein is CASTLQSNQPQHF. The CDR3 bases are TGTGCCAGCACCCTACAGAGCAATCAGCCCCAGCATTTT. The chain employs TRBV28 and TRBJ1-5; D is ambiguous. Trimming shortened V by 7 bases and J by 1 base, and 8 bases separated the two germline ends. Germline V gene sequence: CDR1 MDHEN, CDR2 SYDVKM. The CDR3 has 13 residues.

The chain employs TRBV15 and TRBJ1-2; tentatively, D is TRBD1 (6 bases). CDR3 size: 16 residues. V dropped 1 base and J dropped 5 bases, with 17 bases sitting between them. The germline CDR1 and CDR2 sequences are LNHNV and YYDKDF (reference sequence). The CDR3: CATSRAGTTGTYGYTF. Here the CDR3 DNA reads TGTGCCACCAGCAGAGCGGGGACGACAGGAACATATGGCTACACCTTC.

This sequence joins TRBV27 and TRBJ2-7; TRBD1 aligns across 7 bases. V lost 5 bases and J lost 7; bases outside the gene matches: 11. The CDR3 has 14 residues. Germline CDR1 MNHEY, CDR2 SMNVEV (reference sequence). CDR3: CASSRQGLSPEQYF. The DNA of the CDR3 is TGTGCCAGCAGTCGACAGGGATTAAGCCCTGAGCAGTACTTC.

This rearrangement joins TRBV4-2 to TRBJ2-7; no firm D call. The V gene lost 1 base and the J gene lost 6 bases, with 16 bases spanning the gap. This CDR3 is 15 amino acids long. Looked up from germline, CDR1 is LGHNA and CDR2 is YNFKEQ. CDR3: CASSQGLGILGEQYF. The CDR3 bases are TGTGCCAGCAGCCAAGGTCTAGGAATCTTGGGCGAGCAGTACTTC.

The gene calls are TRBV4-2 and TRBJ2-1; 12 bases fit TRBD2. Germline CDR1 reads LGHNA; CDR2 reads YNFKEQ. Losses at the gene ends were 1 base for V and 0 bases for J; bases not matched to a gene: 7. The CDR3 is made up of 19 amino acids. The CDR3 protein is CASSQVASGRASSYNEQFF. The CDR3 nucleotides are TGTGCCAGCAGCCAAGTGGCTAGCGGGAGGGCGAGCTCCTACAATGAGCAGTTCTTC.